Shown below are 15 T cell receptor beta chains from a single sample sequenced in a study of T cell responses to AZD1222 COVID-19 vaccine. Clones were read by immunoSEQ multiplex PCR, and TCRdb kept only the in-frame ones, dropping some. The sample shows approximately 170,000 clones, 85% to 95% of them seen only once. The sequencing here drew on peripheral blood, taken on day 0 of AZD1222 vaccination. The receptors originated from an adult in good health.

The rearrangement joins TRBV9 to TRBJ2-1; D is possibly TRBD2 (5 bases). The CDR3 is 15 residues long. Deletions cut 3 bases from V and 6 bases from J, with 16 bases between. Germline V lookup: CDR1 SGDLS, CDR2 YYNGEE. For the CDR3, the DNA is TGTGCCAGCAGCGGTCGGGATGGCCAGATCAATGAGCAGTTCTTC. Amino acids: CASSGRDGQINEQFF.

This chain's CDR3 is CASSIRGRVNTEAFF. The CDR3 nucleotides read TGTGCCAGTAGTATCCGGGGGCGAGTAAACACTGAAGCTTTCTTT. The gene calls are TRBV19 and TRBJ1-1; possibly TRBD1 for D (6 bases). V was clipped by 3 bases and J by 2 bases, with 13 bases between them. This CDR3 is 15 amino acids long. CDR1 and CDR2 (germline): LNHDA, SQIVND (reference sequence).

The gene calls are TRBV4-1 and TRBJ2-1, with 9 bases fitting TRBD2. Germline V gene data show CDR1 as MGHRA and CDR2 as YSYEKL. The CDR3 is 16 amino acids. V lost 2 bases to trimming and J lost 6 bases; unmatched junction nucleotides: 8. The CDR3 nucleotides are TGCGCCAGCAGCCAACTCGGGACTAGCCTACTCAATGAGCAGTTCTTC. Protein sequence: CASSQLGTSLLNEQFF.

This chain links TRBV18 with TRBJ1-3; perhaps TRBD1 as D (5 bases). CDR1 and CDR2 from the germline V gene are KGHSH and LQKENI. Trimming removed 4 bases at V and 6 bases at J, with 16 bases between. The CDR3 extends over 15 amino acids. CDR3 amino acids: CASSQGIETVNTIYF. The CDR3 nucleotides read TGTGCCAGCTCACAGGGGATTGAGACGGTAAACACCATATATTTT.

The chain combines TRBV7-8 with TRBJ1-6; 8 bases agree with TRBD1. With 5 bases clipped from V and 7 bases from J, the junction kept 10 bases outside the gene matches. CDR3 length: 16 residues. Germline CDR1 SGHVS, CDR2 FQNEAQ. The CDR3 here is CASSIIQGAMNSPLHF. CDR3 DNA: TGTGCCAGCAGCATAATCCAGGGGGCAATGAATTCACCCCTCCACTTT.

The sample holds a few counts of this clone. The chain carries TRBV7-8 and TRBJ1-6; possibly TRBD1 for D (6 bases). The CDR3 length is 13 residues. The V gene lost 2 bases and the J gene lost 9 bases, with 8 bases spanning the gap. Germline CDR1 and CDR2: SGHVS and FQNEAQ. CDR3 DNA: TGTGCCAGCAGCTTAAGAGGGGGTTCACCCCTCCACTTT. Its translation: CASSLRGGSPLHF.

V is TRBV7-3 and J is TRBJ2-1; possible D gene TRBD1, 5 bases. Germline CDR1 SGHTA, CDR2 FQGTGA. The CDR3 sequence is 14 residues long. Trimming cost V 8 bases and J 5 bases, with 16 bases left between them. This chain's CDR3 is CASASGRLDNEQFF. CDR3 nucleotide sequence: TGTGCCAGCGCCTCAGGGCGGTTAGACAATGAGCAGTTCTTC.

This rearrangement joins TRBV5-1 to TRBJ1-6; perhaps TRBD1 as D (6 bases). Trimming took 2 bases from V and 5 from J, leaving 11 bases between them. Looked up from germline, CDR1 is SGHRS and CDR2 is YFSETQ. This CDR3 is 15 amino acids long. The CDR3 is CASSFSGGNNSPLHF. In DNA form, the CDR3 reads TGCGCCAGCAGCTTCTCGGGGGGCAATAATTCACCCCTCCACTTT.

The rearrangement uses TRBV24-1 and TRBJ1-5; D perhaps matches TRBD1 (5 bases). Germline V gene data show CDR1 as KGHDR and CDR2 as SFDVKD. The CDR3 consists of 14 residues. Between the trimmed V and J ends, which lost 3 bases and 1 base, there was a span of 6 bases. The CDR3 nucleotides read TGTGCCACCAGTGATGGGGGAAGCAATCAGCCCCAGCATTTT. It specifies CATSDGGSNQPQHF.

V is TRBV2 and J is TRBJ2-2; D unresolved. The CDR3 sequence is 13 residues long. Germline values: CDR1 SNHLY, CDR2 FYNNEI. The ends were cut back, 4 bases at V and 5 bases at J, with 8 bases in the middle. CDR3 sequence: CASSGLRTGELFF. Here the CDR3 DNA reads TGTGCCAGCAGTGGCCTAAGAACCGGGGAGCTGTTTTTT.

This clone was recorded only once. This chain links TRBV6-5 with TRBJ1-1; D remains ambiguous. V lost 0 bases and J lost 6, with 14 bases in between. In germline, CDR1 is MNHEY, CDR2 SVGAGI. This CDR3 has 15 residues. The CDR3 sequence is CASSYSDGGRPEAFF. Written as DNA, the CDR3 is TGTGCCAGCAGTTACTCGGATGGAGGGCGGCCTGAAGCTTTCTTT.

The chain has TRBV5-8 and TRBJ1-2; D is unresolved. The CDR3 spans 12 residues. The V gene lost 0 bases and the J gene lost 5 bases, with 5 bases spanning the gap. Germline assignment: CDR1 SGHTS and CDR2 YDEGEE. CDR3 nucleotide sequence: TGTGCCAGCAGCTTGGCTCAGTATGGCTACACCTTC. Encoded protein: CASSLAQYGYTF.

The V gene is TRBV3-1 (or the pseudogene TRBV3-2), the J gene TRBJ1-3, with D perhaps matching TRBD1 (5 bases). The V gene lost 0 bases and the J gene lost 0 bases, with 9 bases spanning the gap. Germline V gene sequence: CDR1 LGHDT, CDR2 YNNKEL (reference sequence). CDR3 length: 16 amino acids. CDR3 loop: CASSQERGGSGNTIYF. The CDR3 region has the DNA TGTGCCAGCAGCCAAGAAAGGGGTGGCTCTGGAAACACCATATATTTT.

This clone appeared a single time. The rearrangement joins TRBV11-3 to TRBJ2-2; D ambiguous. The CDR3 spans 15 residues. V was shortened by 0 bases and J by 3 bases, with 8 bases between the two germline ends. Germline V gene data show CDR1 as SGHNT and CDR2 as YENEEA. The CDR3 coding sequence is TGTGCCAGCAGCTTAGAGGCCGTTTACACCGGGGAGCTGTTTTTT. The encoded protein is CASSLEAVYTGELFF.

This sequence joins TRBV5-1 and TRBJ1-1, with a possible D match to TRBD1 (6 bases). Per the germline V gene, CDR1 is SGHRS and CDR2 is YFSETQ. This CDR3 contains 15 residues. V was cut by 0 bases and J by 2 bases, with 11 bases left in between. The CDR3 sequence is CASSLVGGPNTEAFF. CDR3 in DNA: TGCGCCAGCAGCTTGGTCGGGGGGCCTAACACTGAAGCTTTCTTT.